This T cell receptor beta chain was captured in a study of blood T cells in healthy people across ages. Whole-study results and caveats: Roughly linearly, TCR beta diversity per million T cells fell as age increased. Estimated diversity, derived from one million T cells, was regarded as an underestimate.

PCR was performed a second time for about 6 to 11 cycles using a sample-barcoded 5' primer and a J-beta primer mix. TCRdb analysed the 5' RACE reads with MiXCR anew, one entry per CDR3 protein. The sample yields about 1,500,000 distinct CDR3 sequences, 40% to 50% seen once. For every donor, a draw yielded around 10 milliliters of peripheral blood. V dropped 0 bases and J dropped 2 bases, with 11 bases sitting between them. The CDR3 spans 15 residues. Germline CDR1 SGHRS, CDR2 YFSETQ. Concerning this clonotype itself: Antigen unknown.

The source material was blood. This chain joins TRBV5-1 and TRBJ1-1; D is unresolved. This receptor was identified in a young woman in good health. CDR3 sequence reads: CASSLAPLGNTEAFF. CDR3 nucleotides: TGCGCCAGCAGCTTGGCCCCTTTGGGCAACACTGAAGCTTTCTTT.